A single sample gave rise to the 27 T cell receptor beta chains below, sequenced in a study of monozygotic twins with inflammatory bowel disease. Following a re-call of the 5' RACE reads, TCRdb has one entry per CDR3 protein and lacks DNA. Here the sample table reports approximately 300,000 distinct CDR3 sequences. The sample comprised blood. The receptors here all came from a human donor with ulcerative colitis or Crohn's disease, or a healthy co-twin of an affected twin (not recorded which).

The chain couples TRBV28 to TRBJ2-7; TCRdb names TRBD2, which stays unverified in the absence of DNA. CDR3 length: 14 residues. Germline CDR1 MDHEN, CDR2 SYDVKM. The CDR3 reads CASKPGLASYEQYF.

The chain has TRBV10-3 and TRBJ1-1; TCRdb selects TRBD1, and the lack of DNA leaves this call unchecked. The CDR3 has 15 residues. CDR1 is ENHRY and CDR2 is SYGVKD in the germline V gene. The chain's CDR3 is CAISESSQGRTEAFF.

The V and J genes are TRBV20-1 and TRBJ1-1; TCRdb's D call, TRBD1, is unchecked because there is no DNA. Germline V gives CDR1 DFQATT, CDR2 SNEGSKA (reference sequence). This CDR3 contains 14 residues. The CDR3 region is CSAVPGPLGTEAFF.

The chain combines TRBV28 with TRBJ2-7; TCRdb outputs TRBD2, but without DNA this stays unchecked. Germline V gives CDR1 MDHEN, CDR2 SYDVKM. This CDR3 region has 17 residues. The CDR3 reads CASSYGTSGSGGDEQYF. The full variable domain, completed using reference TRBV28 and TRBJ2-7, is DVKVTQSSRYLVKRTGEKVFLECVQDMDHENMFWYRQDPGLGLRLIYFSYDVKMKEKGDIPEGYSVSREKKERFSLILESASTNQTSMYLCASSYGTSGSGGDEQYFGPGTRLTVT.

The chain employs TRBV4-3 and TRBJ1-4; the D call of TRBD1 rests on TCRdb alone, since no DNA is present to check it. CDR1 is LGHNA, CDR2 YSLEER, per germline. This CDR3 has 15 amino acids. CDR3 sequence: CASSQAGQDNEKLFF.

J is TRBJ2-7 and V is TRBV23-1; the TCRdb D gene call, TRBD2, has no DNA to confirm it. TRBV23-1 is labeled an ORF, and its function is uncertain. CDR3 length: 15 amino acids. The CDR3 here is CASSQVTSGGYEQYF.

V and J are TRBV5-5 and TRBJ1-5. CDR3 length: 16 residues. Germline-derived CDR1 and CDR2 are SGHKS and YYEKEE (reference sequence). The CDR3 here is CASSLNPVVSNQPQHF.

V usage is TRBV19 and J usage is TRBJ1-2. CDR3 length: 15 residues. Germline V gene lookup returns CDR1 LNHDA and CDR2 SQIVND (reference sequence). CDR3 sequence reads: CASSIQVIKDDGYTF.

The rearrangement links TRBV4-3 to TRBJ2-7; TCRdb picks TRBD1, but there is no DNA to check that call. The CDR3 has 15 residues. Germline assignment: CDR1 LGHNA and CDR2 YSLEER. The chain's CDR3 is CASSPAGQGFYEQYF.

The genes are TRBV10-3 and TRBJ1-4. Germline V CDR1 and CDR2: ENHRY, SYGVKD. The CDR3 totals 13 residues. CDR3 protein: CAISESEGAKLFF.

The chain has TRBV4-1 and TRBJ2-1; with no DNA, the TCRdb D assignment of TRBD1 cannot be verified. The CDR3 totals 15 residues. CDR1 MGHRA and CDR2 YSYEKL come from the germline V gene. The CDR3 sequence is CASSQGGRERNEQFF.

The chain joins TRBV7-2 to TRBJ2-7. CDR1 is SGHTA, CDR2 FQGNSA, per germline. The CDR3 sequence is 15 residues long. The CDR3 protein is CASSLERVSTYEQYF.

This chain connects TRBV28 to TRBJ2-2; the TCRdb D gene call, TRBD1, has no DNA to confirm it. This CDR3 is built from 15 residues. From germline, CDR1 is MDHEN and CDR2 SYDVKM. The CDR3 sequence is CASRGEWANTGELFF.

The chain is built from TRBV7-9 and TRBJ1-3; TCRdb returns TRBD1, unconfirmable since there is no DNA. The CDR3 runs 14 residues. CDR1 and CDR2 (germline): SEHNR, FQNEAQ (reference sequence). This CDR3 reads CASSWTGAGNTIYF.

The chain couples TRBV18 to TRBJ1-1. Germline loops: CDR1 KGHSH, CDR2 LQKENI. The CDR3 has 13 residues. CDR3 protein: CASSQRQETEAFF.

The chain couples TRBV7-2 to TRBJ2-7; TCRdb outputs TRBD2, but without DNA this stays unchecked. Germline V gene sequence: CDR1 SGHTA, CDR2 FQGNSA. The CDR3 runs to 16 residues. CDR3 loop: CASSQYYLPEAYEQYF.

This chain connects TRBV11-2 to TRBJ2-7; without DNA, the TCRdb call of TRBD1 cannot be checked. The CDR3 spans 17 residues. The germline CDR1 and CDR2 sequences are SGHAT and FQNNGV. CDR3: CASRRQGATKGAYEQYF.

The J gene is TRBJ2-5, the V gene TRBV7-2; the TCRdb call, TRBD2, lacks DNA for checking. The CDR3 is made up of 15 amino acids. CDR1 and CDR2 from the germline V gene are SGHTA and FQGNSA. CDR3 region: CASTTRAGPQETQYF. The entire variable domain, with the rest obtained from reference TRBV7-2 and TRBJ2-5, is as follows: GAGVSQSPSNKVTEKGKDVELRCDPISGHTALYWYRQSLGQGLEFLIYFQGNSAPDKSGLPSDRFSAERTGGSVSTLTIQRTQQEDSAVYLCASTTRAGPQETQYFGPGTRLLVL.

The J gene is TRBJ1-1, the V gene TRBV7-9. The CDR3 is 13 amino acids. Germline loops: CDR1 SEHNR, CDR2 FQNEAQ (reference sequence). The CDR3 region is CASSLLQTYGAFF.

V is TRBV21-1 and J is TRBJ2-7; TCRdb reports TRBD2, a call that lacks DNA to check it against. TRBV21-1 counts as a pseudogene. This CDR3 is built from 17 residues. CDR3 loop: CASRGEPSFGGPNEQYF.

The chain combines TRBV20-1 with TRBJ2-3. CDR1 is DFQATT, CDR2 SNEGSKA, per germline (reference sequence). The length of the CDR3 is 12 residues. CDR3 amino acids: CSASVSLDTQYF.

The CDR3 spells CASSQYYNEQFF. The V and J genes are TRBV18 and TRBJ2-1. CDR1 KGHSH and CDR2 LQKENI come from the germline V gene. The CDR3 is 12 residues long.

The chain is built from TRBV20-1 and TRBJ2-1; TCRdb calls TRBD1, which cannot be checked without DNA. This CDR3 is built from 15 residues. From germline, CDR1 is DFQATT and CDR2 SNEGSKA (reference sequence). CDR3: CGAKGKGALNNEQFF.

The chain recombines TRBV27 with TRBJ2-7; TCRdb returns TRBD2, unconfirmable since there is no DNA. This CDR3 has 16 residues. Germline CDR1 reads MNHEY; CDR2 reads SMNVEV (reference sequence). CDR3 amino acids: CASSSLRGGYPYEQYF.

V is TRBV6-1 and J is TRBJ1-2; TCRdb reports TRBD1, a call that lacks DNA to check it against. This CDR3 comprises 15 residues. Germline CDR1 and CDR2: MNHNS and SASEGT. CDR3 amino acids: CASREPTGGNYGYTF.

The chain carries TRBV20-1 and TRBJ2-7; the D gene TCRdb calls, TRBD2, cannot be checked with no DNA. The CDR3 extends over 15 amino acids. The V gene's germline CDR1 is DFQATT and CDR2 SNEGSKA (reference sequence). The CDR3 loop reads CSARDRRRVTYEQYF.

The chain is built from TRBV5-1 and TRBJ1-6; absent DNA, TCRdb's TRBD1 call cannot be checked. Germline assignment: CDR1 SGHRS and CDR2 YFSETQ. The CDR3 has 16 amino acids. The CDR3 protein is CASSLDRRQGISPLHF.